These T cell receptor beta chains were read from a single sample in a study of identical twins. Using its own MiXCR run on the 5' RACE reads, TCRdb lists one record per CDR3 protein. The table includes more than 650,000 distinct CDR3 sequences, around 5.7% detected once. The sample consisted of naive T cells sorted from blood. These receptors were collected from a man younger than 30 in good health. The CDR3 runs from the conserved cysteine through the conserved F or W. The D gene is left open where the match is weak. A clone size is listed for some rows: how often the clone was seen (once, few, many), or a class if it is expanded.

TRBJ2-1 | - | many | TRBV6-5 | CASSYSSGQYNEQFF | TGTGCCAGCAGTTACTCGTCTGGTCAGTACAATGAGCAGTTCTTC
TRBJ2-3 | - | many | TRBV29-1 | CSVGLDTDTQYF | TGCAGCGTTGGACTAGACACAGATACGCAGTATTTT
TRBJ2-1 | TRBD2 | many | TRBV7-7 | CASSLARTSHEQFF | TGTGCCAGCAGCTTAGCGAGGACTAGCCATGAGCAGTTCTTC
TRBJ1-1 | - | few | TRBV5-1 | CASSLGKPGEAFF | TGCGCCAGCAGCTTGGGTAAACCGGGGGAAGCTTTCTTT
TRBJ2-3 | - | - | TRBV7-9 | CASSGGAGATDTQYF | TGTGCCAGCAGCGGGGGGGCAGGGGCCACAGATACGCAGTATTTT
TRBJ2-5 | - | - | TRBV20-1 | CSASGGAPETQYF | TGCAGTGCTAGCGGGGGAGCTCCGGAGACCCAGTACTTC
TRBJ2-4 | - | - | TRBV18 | CASSDLKWNIQYF | TGTGCCAGCTCTGATCTTAAGTGGAACATTCAGTACTTC
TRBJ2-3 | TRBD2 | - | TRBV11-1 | CASSSRTSGDTQYF | TGTGCCAGCAGCTCCAGGACTAGTGGGGATACGCAGTATTTT
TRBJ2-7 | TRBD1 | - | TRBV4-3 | CASSQGWGQGAYEQYF | TGCGCCAGCAGCCAAGGATGGGGACAGGGGGCATACGAGCAGTACTTC
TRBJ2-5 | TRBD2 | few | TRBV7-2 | CASSPAGLGIGETQYF | TGTGCCAGCAGCCCCGCTGGACTAGGTATAGGGGAGACCCAGTACTTC
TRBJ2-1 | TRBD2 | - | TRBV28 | CAGSRTGGPHNEQFF | TGTGCCGGTTCCCGCACGGGGGGGCCCCACAATGAGCAGTTCTTC
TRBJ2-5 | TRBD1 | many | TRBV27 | CASSLGQGYQETQYF | TGTGCCAGCAGTCTGGGACAGGGGTACCAAGAGACCCAGTACTTC
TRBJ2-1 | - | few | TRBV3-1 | CASSRRTRRGDNEQFF | TGTGCCAGCAGCCGGAGGACTCGGCGCGGCGACAATGAGCAGTTCTTC
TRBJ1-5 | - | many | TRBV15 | CATSAQGEPQHF | TGTGCCACCAGCGCACAGGGAGAACCCCAGCATTTT
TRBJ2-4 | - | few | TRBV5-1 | CASTPDDNPKNIQYF | TGCGCCAGCACCCCGGACGATAATCCCAAAAACATTCAGTACTTC
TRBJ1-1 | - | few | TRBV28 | CASSLLGTYTEAFF | TGTGCCAGCAGTCTCCTCGGGACTTACACTGAAGCTTTCTTT
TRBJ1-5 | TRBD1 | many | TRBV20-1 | CSARGTQTGVGNQPQHF | TGCAGTGCTAGAGGCACTCAAACAGGGGTAGGAAATCAGCCCCAGCATTTT
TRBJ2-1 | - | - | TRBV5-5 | CASSFRMADNEQFF | TGTGCCAGCAGCTTCAGAATGGCGGACAATGAGCAGTTCTTC
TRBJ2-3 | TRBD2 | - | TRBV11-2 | CASSLVRAGGPLGTDTQYF | TGTGCCAGCAGCTTAGTCCGGGCGGGAGGCCCGCTGGGCACAGATACGCAGTATTTT
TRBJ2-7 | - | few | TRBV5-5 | CASIDTSSYEQYF | TGTGCCAGCATCGATACCAGCTCCTACGAGCAGTACTTC
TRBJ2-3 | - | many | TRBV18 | CASSPPGHPGADTQYF | TGTGCCAGCTCACCTCCGGGACACCCAGGGGCAGATACGCAGTATTTT
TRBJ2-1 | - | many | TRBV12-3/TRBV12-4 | CASRRLGGPNEQFF | TGTGCCAGCAGACGACTCGGGGGGCCGAATGAGCAGTTCTTC
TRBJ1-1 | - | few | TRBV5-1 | CASSLGGQPNTEAFF | TGCGCCAGCAGCTTGGGAGGACAGCCGAACACTGAAGCTTTCTTT
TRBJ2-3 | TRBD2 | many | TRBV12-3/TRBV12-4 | CASSLTSGIFTDTQYF | TGTGCCAGCAGTCTGACTAGCGGGATTTTCACAGATACGCAGTATTTT
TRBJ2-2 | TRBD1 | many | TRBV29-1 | CSVERQGAGGELFF | TGCAGCGTTGAAAGACAGGGGGCCGGCGGGGAGCTGTTTTTT
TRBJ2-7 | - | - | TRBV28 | CASSLWGSGVYEQYF | TGTGCCAGCAGTTTATGGGGATCGGGGGTCTACGAGCAGTACTTC
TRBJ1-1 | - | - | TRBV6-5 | CASSYSDMNTEAFF | TGTGCCAGCAGTTACTCCGACATGAACACTGAAGCTTTCTTT
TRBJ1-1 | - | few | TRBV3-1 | CASSQRSANTEAFF | TGTGCCAGCAGCCAAAGATCCGCGAACACTGAAGCTTTCTTT